This T cell receptor (beta chain) emerged from a study of T-cell reconstitution after alpha-beta-depleted transplantation in children. The TCRbeta library was prepared with unique molecular identifiers. Each CDR3 protein is one row after TCRdb ran MiXCR on the PCR reads. The sample shows 640,000 or so distinct CDR3 sequences, approximately 17% of them seen only once. The V end lost 6 bases, the J end lost 5 bases, and 10 bases lay between the germline ends. The CDR3 is 13 amino acids. The receptor comes from a human donor who donated a stem cell graft to a child with acute myeloid leukemia. Material: PBMCs from the stem cell graft donor, obtained from the stem cell graft. The V gene is TRBV12-3 or TRBV12-4, the J gene TRBJ1-4, with a tentative D call TRBD1 (5 bases). The CDR3 sequence: CASSAGGNEKLFF. The CDR3 DNA follows: TGTGCCAGCAGCGCCGGGGGGAATGAAAAACTGTTTTTT.